This record concerns one TCR beta chain sequence. This specimen belongs to a study of control samples from healthy donors and cancer patients. This CDR3 is 14 amino acids long. CDR1 is SGDLS and CDR2 is YYNGEE in the germline V gene. V was trimmed by 3 bases and J by 3 bases, leaving 9 bases between them. Method: immunoSEQ multiplex PCR; TCRdb's copy keeps in-frame clones and lacks some. The repertoire holds over 200,000 clones, with about 80% as singletons. This chain links TRBV9 with TRBJ1-4, with D maybe TRBD1 (5 bases). This sequence was found in an older woman with lung cancer. Material: PBMCs. CDR3 loop: CASSGGASNEKLFF. The CDR3 nucleotides are TGTGCCAGCAGCGGTGGGGCCTCTAATGAAAAACTGTTTTTT.